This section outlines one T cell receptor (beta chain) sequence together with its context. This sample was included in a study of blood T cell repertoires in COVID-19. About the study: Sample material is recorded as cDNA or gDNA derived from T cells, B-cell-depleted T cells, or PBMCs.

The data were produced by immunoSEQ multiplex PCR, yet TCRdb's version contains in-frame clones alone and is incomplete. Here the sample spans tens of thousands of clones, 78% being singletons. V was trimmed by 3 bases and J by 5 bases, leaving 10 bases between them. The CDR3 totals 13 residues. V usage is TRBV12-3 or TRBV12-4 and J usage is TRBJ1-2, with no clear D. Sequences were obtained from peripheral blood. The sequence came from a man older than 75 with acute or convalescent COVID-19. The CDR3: CASSFRLEYGYTF. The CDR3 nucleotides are TGTGCCAGCAGTTTCCGACTGGAGTATGGCTACACCTTC.